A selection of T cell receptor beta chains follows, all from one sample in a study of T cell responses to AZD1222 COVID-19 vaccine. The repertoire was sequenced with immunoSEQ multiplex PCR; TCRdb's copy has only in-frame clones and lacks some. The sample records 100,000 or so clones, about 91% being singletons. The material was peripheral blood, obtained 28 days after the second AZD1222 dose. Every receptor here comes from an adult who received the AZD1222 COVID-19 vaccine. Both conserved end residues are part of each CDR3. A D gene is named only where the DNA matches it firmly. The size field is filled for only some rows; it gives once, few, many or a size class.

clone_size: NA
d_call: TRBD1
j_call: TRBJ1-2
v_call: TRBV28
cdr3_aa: CASSSTGSEVNGYTF
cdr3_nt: TGTGCCAGCAGTTCGACAGGGTCAGAAGTGAATGGCTACACCTTC

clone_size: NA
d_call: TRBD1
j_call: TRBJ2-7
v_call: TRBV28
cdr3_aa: CASSLDRGLYEQYF
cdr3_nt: TGTGCCAGCAGTTTAGACAGGGGGCTCTACGAGCAGTACTTC

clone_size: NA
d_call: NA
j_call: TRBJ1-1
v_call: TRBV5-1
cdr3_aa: CASSLDFSEAFF
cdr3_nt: TGCGCCAGCAGCTTGGATTTCAGTGAAGCTTTCTTT

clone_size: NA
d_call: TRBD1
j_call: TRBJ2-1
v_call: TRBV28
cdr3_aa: CASCTGTVYNEQFF
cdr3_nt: TGTGCCAGCTGTACCGGGACAGTGTACAATGAGCAGTTCTTC

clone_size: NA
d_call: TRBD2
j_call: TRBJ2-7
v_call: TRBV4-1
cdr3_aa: CASSQVRSGTSGSYEQYF
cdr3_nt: TGCGCCAGCAGCCAAGTTCGAAGTGGGACTAGCGGCTCCTACGAGCAGTACTTC

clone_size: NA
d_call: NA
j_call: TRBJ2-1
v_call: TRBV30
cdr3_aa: CASGPNEQFF
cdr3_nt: TGTGCCTCCGGCCCCAATGAGCAGTTCTTC

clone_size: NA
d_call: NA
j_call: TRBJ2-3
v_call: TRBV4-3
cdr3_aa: CASSQTGPPVTDTQYF
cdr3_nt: TGCGCCAGCAGCCAGACGGGACCCCCTGTCACAGATACGCAGTATTTT

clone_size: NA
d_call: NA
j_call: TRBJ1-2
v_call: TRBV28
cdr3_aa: CASKGGGLMGYTF
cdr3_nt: TGTGCCAGCAAAGGGGGGGGATTGATGGGCTACACCTTC

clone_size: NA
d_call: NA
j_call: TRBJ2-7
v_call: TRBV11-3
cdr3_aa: CASSFSPNSYEQYF
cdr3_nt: TGTGCCAGCAGCTTTAGTCCTAACTCCTACGAGCAGTACTTC

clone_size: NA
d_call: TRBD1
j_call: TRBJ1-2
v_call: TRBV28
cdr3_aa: CASKGQALGYGYTF
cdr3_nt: TGTGCCAGCAAGGGACAGGCCTTAGGCTATGGCTACACCTTC

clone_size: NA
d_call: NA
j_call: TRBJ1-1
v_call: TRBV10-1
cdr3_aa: CALTAPTFEAFF
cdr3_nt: TGCGCCCTGACGGCGCCAACTTTTGAAGCTTTCTTT

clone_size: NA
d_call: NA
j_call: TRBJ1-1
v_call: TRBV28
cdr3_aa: CASSSDPGAEAFF
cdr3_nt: TGTGCCAGCAGTTCCGACCCCGGAGCTGAAGCTTTCTTT

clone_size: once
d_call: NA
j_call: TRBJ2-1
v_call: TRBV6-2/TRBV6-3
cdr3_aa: CASSSILANEQFF
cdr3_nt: TGTGCCAGCAGTTCTATTCTAGCGAATGAGCAGTTCTTC

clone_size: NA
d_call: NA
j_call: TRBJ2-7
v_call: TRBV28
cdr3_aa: CASSLPTAAGITYEQYF
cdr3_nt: TGTGCCAGCAGTTTACCGACAGCGGCCGGGATTACCTACGAGCAGTACTTC

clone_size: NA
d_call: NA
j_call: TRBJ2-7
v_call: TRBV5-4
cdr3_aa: CASSSPGHEQYF
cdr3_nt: TGTGCCAGCAGCTCCCCTGGGCACGAGCAGTACTTC

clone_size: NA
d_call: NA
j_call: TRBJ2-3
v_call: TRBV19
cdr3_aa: CASSGVAGTDTQYF
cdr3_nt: TGTGCCAGTAGTGGGGTAGCGGGCACAGATACGCAGTATTTT

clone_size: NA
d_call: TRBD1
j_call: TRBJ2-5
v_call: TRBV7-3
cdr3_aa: CASSLGQGETQYF
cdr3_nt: TGTGCCAGCAGCCTAGGACAGGGGGAGACCCAGTACTTC

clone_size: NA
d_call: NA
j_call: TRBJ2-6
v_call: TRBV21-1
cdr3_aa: CASSTPLIGGSRSGANVLTF
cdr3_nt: TGTGCCAGCAGCACTCCTCTCATTGGCGGGAGTCGCTCTGGGGCCAACGTCCTGACTTTC

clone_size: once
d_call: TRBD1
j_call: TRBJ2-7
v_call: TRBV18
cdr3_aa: CASSPPGQGAGEQYF
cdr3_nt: TGTGCCAGCTCACCACCGGGACAGGGGGCAGGTGAGCAGTACTTC

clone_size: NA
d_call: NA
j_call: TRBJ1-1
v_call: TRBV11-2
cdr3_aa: CASSLGKNTEAFF
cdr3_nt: TGTGCCAGCAGCTTAGGGAAGAACACTGAAGCTTTCTTT

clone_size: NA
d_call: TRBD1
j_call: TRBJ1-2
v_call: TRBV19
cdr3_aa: CASNDRGLGYTF
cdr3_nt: TGTGCCAGTAACGACAGGGGGCTCGGCTACACCTTC

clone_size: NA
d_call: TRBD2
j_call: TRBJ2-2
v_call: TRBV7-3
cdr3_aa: CASSLTPGTSGGELFF
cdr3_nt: TGTGCCAGCAGCTTAACCCCCGGGACTAGTGGCGGGGAGCTGTTTTTT

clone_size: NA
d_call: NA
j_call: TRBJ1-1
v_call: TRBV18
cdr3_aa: CASSPRAAHNTEAFF
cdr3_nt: TGTGCCAGCTCACCTAGGGCAGCTCATAACACTGAAGCTTTCTTT